The 15 T cell receptor beta chains in this list originate from one sample, sequenced in a study of post-analysis software for immune sequencing data. General observations from the study: Elevated frequency relative to controls characterized several TRBV segments in patients, TRBV5-6, TRBV5-1 and TRBV20-1 among them.

Libraries were made from TCR beta cDNA, and they carried unique molecular identifiers. TCRdb analysed the PCR reads with MiXCR anew, one entry per CDR3 protein. The data show some 690,000 distinct CDR3 sequences, roughly three fifths seen once. The antigens of these receptors remain unknown. What was sequenced was blood. All receptors derive from a girl aged 2-10 years with multiple sclerosis.

The V gene is TRBV9, the J gene TRBJ2-1; 12 nucleotides agree with TRBD2. V trimming: 3 bases; J trimming: 7 bases; junction bases outside the gene matches: 8. The CDR3 contains 16 residues. Germline CDR1 SGDLS, CDR2 YYNGEE. CDR3 region: CASSEQTSGSTNEQFF. The DNA for the CDR3 is TGTGCCAGCAGCGAACAGACTAGCGGGAGTACGAATGAGCAGTTCTTC.

This clonotype has ten or more counts. The V and J genes are TRBV12-3 or TRBV12-4 and TRBJ2-3, with 8 bases fitting TRBD1. The CDR3 consists of 16 residues. The ends lost 1 base at V and 7 bases at J; junction bases unmatched: 10. The CDR3 spells CASSLDGQGGENTQYF. CDR3 nucleotides: TGTGCCAGCAGTTTAGATGGACAGGGCGGGGAGAATACGCAGTATTTT.

The V and J genes are TRBV7-2 and TRBJ2-3, with D perhaps TRBD1 (5 bases). Germline CDR1 SGHTA, CDR2 FQGNSA. The CDR3 spans 15 residues. Trimming left V 5 bases short and J 0 bases short, with 12 bases between. CDR3 loop: CASSPGLPSTDTQYF. CDR3 nucleotide sequence: TGTGCCAGCAGCCCAGGGTTGCCTAGCACAGATACGCAGTATTTT.

This clonotype was seen a few times. The chain employs TRBV6-2 or TRBV6-3 and TRBJ2-7; TRBD1 matches 7 bases. The V and J ends lost 6 bases and 2 bases, in that order; junction bases with no gene match: 7. In germline, CDR1 is MNHEY, CDR2 SVGEGT. The CDR3 length is 14 residues. The CDR3: CASSPTGITYEQYF. The CDR3 DNA is TGTGCCAGCAGCCCGACAGGGATAACCTACGAGCAGTACTTC.

The chain is built from TRBV10-3 and TRBJ2-1; TRBD2 matches 8 bases. The CDR3 runs to 17 residues. The junction had 8 bases not matched to a gene; V was cut back by 0 bases and J by 4 bases. Germline loops: CDR1 ENHRY, CDR2 SYGVKD. The CDR3 bases are TGTGCCATCAGTGAGTCGAAGAGCGGGGGATTGTACAATGAGCAGTTCTTC. The encoded protein is CAISESKSGGLYNEQFF.

CDR3 sequence reads: CASSLGVLPGYGYTF. CDR3 nucleotide sequence: TGTGCCAGCAGCTTAGGCGTTTTACCGGGCTATGGCTACACCTTC. V gene TRBV7-2 combines with J gene TRBJ1-2; D unresolved. Germline-derived CDR1 and CDR2 are SGHTA and FQGNSA. Trimming took 1 base from V and 4 from J, leaving 13 bases between them. The length of the CDR3 is 15 residues.

This clonotype has more than one count but fewer than ten. This chain uses TRBV10-1 with TRBJ1-2; 7 bases line up with TRBD1. The V gene's germline CDR1 is WNHNN and CDR2 SYGVQD (reference sequence). J was trimmed by 4 bases and V by 0 bases; bases with no gene match: 8. The CDR3 runs to 16 residues. CDR3 region: CASSESTGSTFYGYTF. In DNA, the CDR3 is TGCGCCAGCAGTGAGTCGACAGGGTCAACTTTCTATGGCTACACCTTC.

This chain links TRBV12-3 or TRBV12-4 with TRBJ1-2; 7 positions agree with TRBD1. This CDR3 has 14 residues. Unmatched junction bases numbered 5, after V lost 6 bases and J lost 1 base. DNA of the CDR3: TGTGCCAGCAGCTGGACAGGCGTTAACTATGGCTACACCTTC. Amino acid sequence: CASSWTGVNYGYTF.

The J gene is TRBJ2-3, the V gene TRBV6-5; the match to TRBD2 covers 13 bases. This CDR3 comprises 16 residues. CDR1 and CDR2 (germline): MNHEY, SVGAGI. V gave up 6 bases and J gave up 3 bases; unmatched junction bases: 6. The CDR3 spells CASSTWTSGSTDTQYF. DNA for the CDR3: TGTGCCAGCAGCACATGGACTAGCGGGAGTACAGATACGCAGTATTTT.

The chain joins TRBV29-1 to TRBJ2-5; 7 nucleotides agree with TRBD1. CDR1 is SQVTM, CDR2 ANQGSEA, per germline. V shed 7 bases, J shed 4 bases, and the junction held 15 bases outside the gene matches. This CDR3 has 15 amino acids. The CDR3 DNA is TGCAGCGCCGAGGGGGCTGCGCCCCGGCGAGAGACCCAGTACTTC. Its translation: CSAEGAAPRRETQYF.

CDR3 nucleotide sequence: TGTGCCAGCAGCTACGGACTAGCGGGCTCAGCTAGCACAGATACGCAGTATTTT. Protein product: CASSYGLAGSASTDTQYF. The chain has TRBV7-9 and TRBJ2-3, with 11 bases identical to TRBD2. V lost 4 bases and J lost 0; bases outside the gene matches: 9. Germline CDR1 is SEHNR and CDR2 is FQNEAQ (reference sequence). The CDR3 totals 18 residues.

This clonotype was counted a few times. This chain uses TRBV29-1 with TRBJ2-5; D is perhaps TRBD1 (5 bases). Germline-derived CDR1 and CDR2 are SQVTM and ANQGSEA. V shed 7 bases and J shed 3 bases, with 15 bases lying between them. The CDR3 has 13 amino acids. The CDR3 is CSADSTPEETQYF. The DNA of the CDR3 is TGCAGCGCCGACAGTACTCCAGAAGAGACCCAGTACTTC.

The chain is built from TRBV6-1 and TRBJ2-3, with D possibly matching TRBD2 (5 bases). CDR1 and CDR2 (germline): MNHNS, SASEGT. The CDR3 is 13 amino acids. The CDR3 nucleotides are TGTACCGGCAGTGGGAGTACTCCAGATACGCAGTATTTT. Its protein is CTGSGSTPDTQYF.

This clonotype showed up just a few times. The chain links TRBV19 to TRBJ2-1; D remains ambiguous. Germline CDR1 is LNHDA and CDR2 is SQIVND (reference sequence). Trimming cost V 3 bases and J 10 bases, with 10 bases left between them. This CDR3 comprises 12 residues. CDR3 region: CASSMVLAEQFF. The CDR3 DNA sequence: TGTGCCAGTAGTATGGTGCTGGCGGAGCAGTTCTTC.

J is TRBJ2-1 and V is TRBV28, with D perhaps TRBD2 (6 bases). CDR1 and CDR2 from the germline V gene are MDHEN and SYDVKM. The V end lost 6 bases, the J end lost 2 bases, and 17 bases lay between the germline ends. The CDR3 extends over 16 amino acids. In DNA, the CDR3 is TGTGCCAGCAGAACATCCGGGAGAACGGCCTACAATGAGCAGTTCTTC. It encodes CASRTSGRTAYNEQFF.